Reported below is one TCR beta chain. V dropped 7 bases and J dropped 4; count of bases not matched to a gene: 11. The germline gives CDR1 ENHRY, CDR2 SYGVKD. The CDR3 consists of 15 residues. This entry comes from a study of blood T cells in healthy people across ages. Through a sample-barcoded 5' primer and a J-beta primer mix, a second PCR was run for about 6 to 11 cycles. One entry per CDR3 protein, called by TCRdb with MiXCR from the 5' RACE reads. The table has about 680,000 distinct CDR3 sequences, around half seen once. The rearrangement links TRBV10-3 to TRBJ1-2; 8 positions agree with TRBD1. The receptor was derived from a woman between 55 and 75 years old in good health. The specimen was blood. DNA of the CDR3: TGTGCCATCAACTTTTCTTCAGGGGGCAGCTATGGCTACACCTTC. This codes for CAINFSSGGSYGYTF.